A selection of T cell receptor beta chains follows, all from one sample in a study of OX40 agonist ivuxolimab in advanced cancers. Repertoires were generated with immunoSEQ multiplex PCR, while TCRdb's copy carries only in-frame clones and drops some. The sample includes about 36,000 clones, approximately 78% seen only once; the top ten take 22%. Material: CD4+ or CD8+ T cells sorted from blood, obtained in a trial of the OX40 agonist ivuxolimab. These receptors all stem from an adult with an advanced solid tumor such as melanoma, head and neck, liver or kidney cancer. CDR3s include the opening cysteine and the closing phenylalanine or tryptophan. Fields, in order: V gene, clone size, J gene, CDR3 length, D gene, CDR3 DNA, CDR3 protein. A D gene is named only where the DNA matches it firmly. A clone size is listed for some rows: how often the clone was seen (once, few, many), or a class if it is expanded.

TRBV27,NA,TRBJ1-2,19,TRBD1,TGTGCCAGCAGTTATCTGGGCACTTTCCTGGACAGGGAGGGCTATGGCTACACCTTC,CASSYLGTFLDREGYGYTF
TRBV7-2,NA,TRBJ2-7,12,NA,TGTGCCAGCAGCTTCGACAGCTACGAGCAGTACTTC,CASSFDSYEQYF
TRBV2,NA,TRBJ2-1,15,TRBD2,TGTGCCAGCAGTCCCACTAGCGGGACCTACAATGAGCAGTTCTTC,CASSPTSGTYNEQFF
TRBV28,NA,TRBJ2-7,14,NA,TGTGCCAGCAGTGAACCCGGGACGGCCTACGAGCAGTACTTC,CASSEPGTAYEQYF
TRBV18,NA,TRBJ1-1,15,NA,TGTGCCAGCTCACCAGTAGGGACGACGAACACTGAAGCTTTCTTT,CASSPVGTTNTEAFF
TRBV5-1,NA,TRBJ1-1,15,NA,TGCGCCAGCAGCTCCAAACAAGCGACGAACACTGAAGCTTTCTTT,CASSSKQATNTEAFF
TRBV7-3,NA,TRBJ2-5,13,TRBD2,TGTGCCAGCAGCTGGGGACTAGGAGAGACCCAGTACTTC,CASSWGLGETQYF
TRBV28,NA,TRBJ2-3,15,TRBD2,TGTGCCAGCAGAGCCGGGACTAGCGGAGTAGATACGCAGTATTTT,CASRAGTSGVDTQYF
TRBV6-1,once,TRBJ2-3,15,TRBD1,TGTGCCAGCAGCCTGGACAGGACGAGCACAGATACGCAGTATTTT,CASSLDRTSTDTQYF
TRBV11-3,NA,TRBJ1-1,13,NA,TGTGCCAGCAGCTTAAGGATAAACACTGAAGCTTTCTTT,CASSLRINTEAFF
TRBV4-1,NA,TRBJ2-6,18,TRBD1,TGCGCCAGCAGCCAAGAAGGGGACAGGGGGCACGGGGCCAACGTCCTGACTTTC,CASSQEGDRGHGANVLTF
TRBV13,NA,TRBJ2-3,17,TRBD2,TGTGCCAGCAGCCTCTACTGGCGGGAGGGAGGCGCAGATACGCAGTATTTT,CASSLYWREGGADTQYF
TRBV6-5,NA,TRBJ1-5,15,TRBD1,TGTGCCAGCAGTACGGGACAGGGAAATAGTCAGCCCCAGCATTTT,CASSTGQGNSQPQHF
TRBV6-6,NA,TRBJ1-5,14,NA,TGTGCCAGCACCCACGGGAATAGCAATCAGCCCCAGCATTTT,CASTHGNSNQPQHF
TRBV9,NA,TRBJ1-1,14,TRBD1,TGTGCCAGCAACAGACAGGGGTGGGACACTGAAGCTTTCTTT,CASNRQGWDTEAFF
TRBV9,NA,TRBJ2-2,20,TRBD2,TGTGCCAGCAGCGTAGCAGGAGCGGGGGGGCCTCTTTCCGTCACCGGGGAGCTGTTTTTT,CASSVAGAGGPLSVTGELFF
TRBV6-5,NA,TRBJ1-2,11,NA,TGTGCCAGCACGGGGGGCTCCGGTCGGACCTTC,CASTGGSGRTF
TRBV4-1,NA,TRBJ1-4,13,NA,TGCGCCAGCAGCGCTGTCCCTAATGAAAAACTGTTTTTT,CASSAVPNEKLFF
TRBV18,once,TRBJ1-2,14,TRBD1,TGTGCCAGCTCTGCCGGGACAGGGGGCAATGGCTACACCTTC,CASSAGTGGNGYTF
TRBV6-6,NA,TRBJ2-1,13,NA,TGTGCCAGCAGTATCTCGGGGCGGAATGAGCAGTTCTTC,CASSISGRNEQFF
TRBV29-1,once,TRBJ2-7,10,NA,TGCAGCGTTACAACGAGCGAGCAGTACTTC,CSVTTSEQYF
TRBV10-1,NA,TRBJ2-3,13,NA,TGCGCCAGCAGTGAGGGGCTAGGTGGAACGCAGTATTTT,CASSEGLGGTQYF
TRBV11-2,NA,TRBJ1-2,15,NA,TGTGCCAGCAGCTTAGCCCGCGGACAAAGCTATGGCTACACCTTC,CASSLARGQSYGYTF
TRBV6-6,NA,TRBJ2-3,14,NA,TGTGCCAGCACCCGGGACGGCGGCGCAGATACGCAGTATTTT,CASTRDGGADTQYF
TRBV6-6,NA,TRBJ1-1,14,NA,TGTGCCAGCAGTTATAGGGGGGAAGGCACTGAAGCTTTCTTT,CASSYRGEGTEAFF
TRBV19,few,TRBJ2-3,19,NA,TGTGCCAGTAGTACCCGTCTCCTTTGGGGCGCAGGTGGACCAGATACGCAGTATTTT,CASSTRLLWGAGGPDTQYF
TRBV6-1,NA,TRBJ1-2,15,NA,TGTGCCAGCAGTGAAGTCGGATACGGCTTGGAAGGCTACACCTTC,CASSEVGYGLEGYTF
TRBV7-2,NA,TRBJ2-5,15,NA,TGTGCCAGCATCAAATCCGGGACGTCTAAAGAGACCCAGTACTTC,CASIKSGTSKETQYF
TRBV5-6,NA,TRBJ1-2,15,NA,TGTGCCAGCAGGGACAGTCCGACAGCATACTATGGCTACACCTTC,CASRDSPTAYYGYTF
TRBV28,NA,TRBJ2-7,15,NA,TGTGCCAGCACCCCGATTGGAGGGAGGTGGATAGAGCAGTACTTC,CASTPIGGRWIEQYF
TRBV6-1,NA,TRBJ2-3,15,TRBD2,TGTGCCAGCAGGGCAGCGGGGGGGCCGTCAGATACGCAGTATTTT,CASRAAGGPSDTQYF
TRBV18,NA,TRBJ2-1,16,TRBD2,TGTGCCAGCTCACCGATAGCGGGGGGAGTTTCGGGTGAGCAGTTCTTC,CASSPIAGGVSGEQFF
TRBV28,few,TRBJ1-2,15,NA,TGTGCCAGCAGTTTGTGGGGGAGCAGAAGTTATGGCTACACCTTC,CASSLWGSRSYGYTF
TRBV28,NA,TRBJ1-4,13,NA,TGTGCCAGCAGTCCCCGGGACCCCCAAAAACTGTTTTTT,CASSPRDPQKLFF
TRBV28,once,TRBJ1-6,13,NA,TGTGCCAGCAGGGCCATTTATAATTCACCCCTCCACTTT,CASRAIYNSPLHF
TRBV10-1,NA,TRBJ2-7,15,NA,TGCGCCAGCAGTGGTGGGGACGGGGCTTCCTACGAGCAGTACTTC,CASSGGDGASYEQYF
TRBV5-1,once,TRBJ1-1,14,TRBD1,TGCGCCAGCAGCTTTACAGGGGCGAACACTGAAGCTTTCTTT,CASSFTGANTEAFF
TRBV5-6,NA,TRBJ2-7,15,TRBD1,TGTGCCAGCAGCTTGGCGGGACAGGCTTCCTACGAGCAGTACTTC,CASSLAGQASYEQYF
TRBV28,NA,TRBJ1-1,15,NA,TGTGCCAGCAGCCTCCGACTGTTCTCGAACACTGAAGCTTTCTTT,CASSLRLFSNTEAFF
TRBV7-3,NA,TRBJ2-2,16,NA,TGTGCCAGCAGCCCCACCGGGTCGGCGAACACCGGGGAGCTGTTTTTT,CASSPTGSANTGELFF
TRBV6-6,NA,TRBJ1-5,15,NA,TGTGCCAGCAGGGGCAGGGACAAGGACAATCAGCCCCAGCATTTT,CASRGRDKDNQPQHF
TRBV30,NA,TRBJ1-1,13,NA,TGTGCCTGGAGTGGGCAGGGCAGCACTGAAGCTTTCTTT,CAWSGQGSTEAFF
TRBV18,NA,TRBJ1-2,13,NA,TGTGCCAGCTCACCAGTAGTCTGGGATGGCTACACCTTC,CASSPVVWDGYTF
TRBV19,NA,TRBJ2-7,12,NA,TGTGCCAGTAGTATAGCGGGGTACGAGCAGTACTTC,CASSIAGYEQYF
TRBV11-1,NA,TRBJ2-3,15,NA,TGTGCCAGCAGCCTTCGACAGGCAAGCACAGATACGCAGTATTTT,CASSLRQASTDTQYF
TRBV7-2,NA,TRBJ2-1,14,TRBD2,TGTGCCAGCAGCGTAACCCTAGCGGGGAATGAGCAGTTCTTC,CASSVTLAGNEQFF
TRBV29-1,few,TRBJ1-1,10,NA,TGCAGCGTCTTTGATTTGAGAGCTTTCTTT,CSVFDLRAFF
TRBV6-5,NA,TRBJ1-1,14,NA,TGTGCCAGCAGCCTACTGCAGGAGAACACTGAAGCTTTCTTT,CASSLLQENTEAFF
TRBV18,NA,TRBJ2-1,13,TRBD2,TGTGCCAGCTCACCCGGACTAGCCAATGAGCAGTTCTTC,CASSPGLANEQFF
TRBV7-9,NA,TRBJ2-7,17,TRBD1,TGTGCCAGCAGCGCTAGAGGCGGTGGGACAGGTCCCTACGAGCAGTACTTC,CASSARGGGTGPYEQYF
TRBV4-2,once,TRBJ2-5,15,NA,TGTGCCAGCAGCCAAGACTTAGGGTATCTTGAGACCCAGTACTTC,CASSQDLGYLETQYF
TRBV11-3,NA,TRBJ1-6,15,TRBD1,TGTGCCAGCAGCCGGGGGACAGGGGGAGATTCACCCCTCCACTTT,CASSRGTGGDSPLHF
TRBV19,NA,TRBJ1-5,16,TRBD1,TGTGCCAGTAGTCCCCGGGACAGGGGCATCAATCAGCCCCAGCATTTT,CASSPRDRGINQPQHF
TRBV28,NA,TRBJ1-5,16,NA,TGTGCCAGCAGCGAAGCCCCGACCATTCCAAATCAGCCCCAGCATTTT,CASSEAPTIPNQPQHF
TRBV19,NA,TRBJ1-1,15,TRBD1,TGTGCCAGTATTAATCCGGGACAGGGGGGGACTGAAGCTTTCTTT,CASINPGQGGTEAFF
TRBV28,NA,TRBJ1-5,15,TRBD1,TGTGCCAGCAGTTTAGAGGACAGGAGGAATCAGCCCCAGCATTTT,CASSLEDRRNQPQHF
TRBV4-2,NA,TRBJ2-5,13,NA,TGTGCCAGCAGCCGCCAGGGGCAGGAGACCCAGTACTTC,CASSRQGQETQYF
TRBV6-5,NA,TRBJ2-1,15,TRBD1,TGTGCCAGCAGTATCACAGGGGGAACCTACAATGAGCAGTTCTTC,CASSITGGTYNEQFF
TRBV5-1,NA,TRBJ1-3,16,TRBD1,TGCGCCAGCAGCTCCCAGGGACAGGGAGCAGGAAACACCATATATTTT,CASSSQGQGAGNTIYF
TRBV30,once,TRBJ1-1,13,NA,TGTGCCTGGACAAAGGGGAGGACCGTTGAAGCTTTCTTT,CAWTKGRTVEAFF